The 23 T cell receptor beta chains reported below all come from one sample, sequenced in a study of metastatic and nonmetastatic thyroid tumors. MiXCR re-clonotyped the PCR reads for TCRdb. Of 25,000 to 35,000 clones in the sample, about 3.9% were seen once. Thyroid surgery had not been preceded by any treatment in any patient. Sequences were obtained from blood. All receptors derive from a female donor with papillary thyroid cancer or a benign thyroid nodule (not recorded which). Some clones in this sample may be carry-over from other donors' samples.

This clone showed up just a few times. V and J are TRBV7-2 and TRBJ2-5, with TRBD1 matching 9 bases. The J segment lost 4 bases and the V segment lost 6 bases, leaving 9 bases of the junction unmatched. The V gene's germline CDR1 is SGHTA and CDR2 FQGNSA. This CDR3 is 15 amino acids long. CDR3 nucleotides: TGTGCCAGCAGATTCTACACAGGGGGCTCAGAGACCCAGTACTTC. It encodes CASRFYTGGSETQYF.

This clone was recorded many times. The rearrangement joins TRBV5-6 to TRBJ2-1; 8 bases match TRBD2. Germline CDR1 and CDR2: SGHDT and YYEEEE. The V and J ends lost 1 base and 7 bases, in that order; junction bases with no gene match: 10. The CDR3 sequence is 16 residues long. The CDR3, as DNA: TGTGCCAGCAGCTTGTTCGTAGCGGGATATGGGAATGAGCAGTTCTTC. Protein product: CASSLFVAGYGNEQFF.

This clone has more than one count but fewer than ten. The chain recombines TRBV28 with TRBJ2-3; the match to TRBD1 covers 10 bases. This CDR3 comprises 17 residues. CDR1 is MDHEN and CDR2 is SYDVKM in the germline V gene. V shed 5 bases, J shed 2 bases, and the junction held 10 bases outside the gene matches. In DNA form, the CDR3 reads TGTGCCAGCAGTCACCCGGGACAGGGGTCGGACACAGATACGCAGTATTTT. Its protein is CASSHPGQGSDTDTQYF.

This clone was counted only a few times. The chain has TRBV6-2 or TRBV6-3 and TRBJ2-3, with 7 bases fitting TRBD2. Germline V gives CDR1 MNHEY, CDR2 SVGEGT. This CDR3 spans 12 amino acids. The V gene end was trimmed by 6 bases and the J gene end by 9 bases; junction bases not matched to a gene: 6. CDR3 nucleotides: TGTGCCAGCAGGTACGGGGGGTGGACGCAGTATTTT. Its translation is CASRYGGWTQYF.

This clone was seen at least ten times. J is TRBJ2-3 and V is TRBV24-1, with TRBD2 identical over 9 bases. Per germline, CDR1 KGHDR and CDR2 SFDVKD. The ends lost 9 bases at V and 3 bases at J; junction bases unmatched: 9. CDR3 length: 15 residues. CDR3 sequence reads: CATGAGTSRTDTQYF. In nucleotides, the CDR3 is TGTGCCACCGGAGCCGGGACTAGCCGTACAGATACGCAGTATTTT.

This rearrangement joins TRBV3-1 to TRBJ2-7, with 12 nucleotides matching TRBD2. This CDR3 spans 16 amino acids. Trimming at V came to 4 bases and at J to 1 base, leaving 5 bases not matched to a gene. Per the germline V gene, CDR1 is LGHDT and CDR2 is YNNKEL (reference sequence). Here the CDR3 reads CASSLRTSGASYEQYF. CDR3 bases: TGTGCCAGCAGCCTCCGGACTAGCGGGGCTTCCTACGAGCAGTACTTC.

Judged by abundance, this clone is medium-sized (0.01 to 0.1%). The sample contains more than one DNA sequence encoding this CDR3. The chain links TRBV28 to TRBJ2-1; D may be TRBD2 (5 bases). The CDR3 loop spans 12 amino acids. Trimming removed 5 bases at V and 6 bases at J, with 8 bases between. Looked up from germline, CDR1 is MDHEN and CDR2 is SYDVKM. The CDR3 is CASSHGGNEQFF. DNA for the CDR3: TGTGCCAGCAGTCATGGAGGCAATGAGCAGTTCTTC.

This clone was recorded at least ten times. The rearrangement links TRBV6-1 to TRBJ2-1; 11 nucleotides match TRBD2. The CDR3 runs to 16 residues. Trimming cost V 8 bases and J 4 bases; bases outside gene matches: 10. CDR1 MNHNS and CDR2 SASEGT come from the germline V gene. As DNA, the CDR3 is TGTGCCAGCCGACAAGTAGCGGGAGGGGTTTACAATGAGCAGTTCTTC. Protein product: CASRQVAGGVYNEQFF.

This clone was seen ten or more times. This chain uses TRBV11-2 with TRBJ2-7; TRBD1 matches 7 bases. Germline trimming cut 5 bases from V and 5 bases from J; bases unmatched to any gene: 15. The length of the CDR3 is 16 residues. Looked up from germline, CDR1 is SGHAT and CDR2 is FQNNGV. Written as DNA, the CDR3 is TGTGCCAGCAGCCCGCGGCGTGGTAGGGGGCCGCACGAGCAGTACTTC. Translated: CASSPRRGRGPHEQYF.

This clone qualifies as medium-sized. The chain couples TRBV28 to TRBJ1-3, with D hard to call. The CDR3 is made up of 16 amino acids. The V gene's germline CDR1 is MDHEN and CDR2 SYDVKM. The ends were cut back, 7 bases at V and 0 bases at J, with 16 bases in the middle. The CDR3 spells CASTPSGESSGNTIYF. CDR3 coding DNA: TGTGCCAGCACTCCCTCGGGAGAGAGCTCTGGAAACACCATATATTTT.

This clone was counted ten times or more. This chain uses TRBV20-1 with TRBJ2-1; a weak D match, TRBD2 (5 bases). The CDR3 contains 11 residues. Germline CDR1 reads DFQATT; CDR2 reads SNEGSKA (reference sequence). The CDR3 region has the DNA TGCAGCGGGATGTTTTGGAATGAGCAGTTCTTC. It yields the protein CSGMFWNEQFF.

This clone was seen ten or more times. This chain links TRBV3-1 with TRBJ2-7; 9 bases line up with TRBD2. CDR1 LGHDT and CDR2 YNNKEL come from the germline V gene (reference sequence). The junction had 9 bases not matched to a gene; V was cut back by 3 bases and J by 9 bases. CDR3 length: 14 residues. CDR3 amino acids: CASSHAAWGLAQYF. Here the CDR3 DNA reads TGTGCCAGCAGCCATGCCGCCTGGGGACTAGCGCAGTACTTC.

This clone was counted many times. V usage is TRBV9 and J usage is TRBJ1-2; D is unclear. There are 15 residues in the CDR3. V dropped 3 bases and J dropped 3 bases, with 15 bases sitting between them. Germline CDR1 is SGDLS and CDR2 is YYNGEE. CDR3 nucleotides: TGTGCCAGCAGCGCCACACCGGGAGGTGACTATGGCTACACCTTC. Residues: CASSATPGGDYGYTF. Together with reference TRBV9 and TRBJ1-2, the CDR3 gives the full variable domain: DSGVTQTPKHLITATGQRVTLRCSPRSGDLSVYWYQQSLDQGLQFLIQYYNGEERAKGNILERFSAQQFPDLHSELNLSSLELGDSALYFCASSATPGGDYGYTFGSGTRLTVV.

The gene calls are TRBV28 and TRBJ2-2, with 7 bases aligning to TRBD1. V was pared by 7 bases and J by 7 bases, with 6 bases of the junction left unmatched. The CDR3 runs 13 residues. Germline CDR1 is MDHEN and CDR2 is SYDVKM. The CDR3 sequence is CASNPTGFGELFF. The CDR3, as DNA: TGTGCCAGCAACCCGACAGGGTTCGGGGAGCTGTTTTTT.

This clone is termed medium-sized (0.01 to 0.1%). The chain couples TRBV6-1 to TRBJ2-7; 8 positions match TRBD1. Trimming removed 5 bases from V and 5 bases from J; junction bases left unmatched: 8. CDR3 length: 14 amino acids. Germline CDR1 MNHNS, CDR2 SASEGT. CDR3 in amino acids: CASSTRQGNHEQYF. CDR3 nucleotide sequence: TGTGCCAGCAGTACCCGACAGGGGAACCACGAGCAGTACTTC.

This clone was observed once. A read error is possible here, since a much larger clone lies one base away. The V call is TRBV5-6, the J call TRBJ2-4; TRBD1 is a possible D gene (6 bases). CDR1 is SGHDT, CDR2 YYEEEE, per germline. The CDR3 is made up of 12 amino acids. In DNA form, the CDR3 reads TGTGCCAGCAGCCCACAGGGAAATAGGCAGTCCTTC. Protein sequence: CASSPQGNRQSF.

This clone turned up a few times. The gene calls are TRBV24-1 and TRBJ2-7; D possibly corresponds to TRBD1 (5 bases). In germline, CDR1 is KGHDR, CDR2 SFDVKD. The germline V and J ends were trimmed by 1 base and 6 bases, with 6 bases remaining between them. The CDR3 runs to 12 residues. The CDR3 DNA reads TGTGCCACCAGTGATTTTAGGGGCGAGCAGTACTTC. Residues: CATSDFRGEQYF.

V and J are TRBV6-1 and TRBJ2-3, with 9 nucleotides matching TRBD1. CDR3 size: 17 residues. CDR1 and CDR2 from the germline V gene are MNHNS and SASEGT. Trimming cost V 5 bases and J 4 bases; bases outside gene matches: 13. CDR3 nucleotide sequence: TGTGCCAGCAGTTATACCGGGACAGGGAGTTTGGCAGATACGCAGTATTTT. It translates to CASSYTGTGSLADTQYF.

This clone was seen many times. The chain employs TRBV2 and TRBJ1-6; 7 bases match TRBD1. Germline V gives CDR1 SNHLY, CDR2 FYNNEI. The CDR3 totals 15 residues. After removal of 1 base from V and 6 bases from J, the junction contained 3 bases not matched to a gene. CDR3 protein: CASSEGGQINSPLHF. In nucleotides, the CDR3 is TGTGCCAGCAGTGAAGGGGGACAGATTAATTCACCCCTCCACTTT.

The chain recombines TRBV27 with TRBJ2-7, with 7 positions matching TRBD1. The length of the CDR3 is 16 residues. Germline loops: CDR1 MNHEY, CDR2 SMNVEV (reference sequence). The J segment lost 4 bases and the V segment lost 5 bases, leaving 14 bases of the junction unmatched. The DNA of the CDR3 is TGTGCCAGCAGTCCGGGGCGCGGACAGGAATTTTACGAGCAGTACTTC. It is translated as CASSPGRGQEFYEQYF.

There are a few counts of this clone. A read error may explain this, as a much larger clone is one base away. The chain carries TRBV29-1 and TRBJ2-7, with D possibly being TRBD1 (6 bases). Germline V gives CDR1 SQVTM, CDR2 ANQGSEA. The CDR3 extends over 14 amino acids. Trimming stripped 4 bases from V and 5 bases from J, with 18 bases between. CDR3 bases: TGCAGCGTTGTCTTCAGGGGCCGGACCGACGAGCAGTACTTC. Its protein is CSVVFRGRTDEQYF.

This clone was picked up a small number of times. The conserved phenylalanine or tryptophan normally closing the CDR3 is absent here, so this likely arose from a read error. J is TRBJ1-2 and V is TRBV9; weak D call: TRBD1 (5 bases). In germline, CDR1 is SGDLS, CDR2 YYNGEE. The CDR3 loop spans 14 amino acids. Trimming took off 0 bases at V and 9 bases at J, with 15 bases between the two ends. The CDR3 here is CASSVGQGIGSYTL. CDR3 sequence (DNA): TGTGCCAGCAGCGTAGGGCAGGGTATTGGGAGCTACACCCTC.

CDR3 coding DNA: TGTGCCAGCAATCCCGTACAGGGGGGCGGAAACACCATATATTTT. It yields the protein CASNPVQGGGNTIYF. The chain has TRBV6-1 and TRBJ1-3; 8 bases map to TRBD1. This CDR3 has 15 residues. Germline CDR1 and CDR2: MNHNS and SASEGT. The trim removed 7 bases at V and 4 bases at J, leaving 9 bases unmatched.